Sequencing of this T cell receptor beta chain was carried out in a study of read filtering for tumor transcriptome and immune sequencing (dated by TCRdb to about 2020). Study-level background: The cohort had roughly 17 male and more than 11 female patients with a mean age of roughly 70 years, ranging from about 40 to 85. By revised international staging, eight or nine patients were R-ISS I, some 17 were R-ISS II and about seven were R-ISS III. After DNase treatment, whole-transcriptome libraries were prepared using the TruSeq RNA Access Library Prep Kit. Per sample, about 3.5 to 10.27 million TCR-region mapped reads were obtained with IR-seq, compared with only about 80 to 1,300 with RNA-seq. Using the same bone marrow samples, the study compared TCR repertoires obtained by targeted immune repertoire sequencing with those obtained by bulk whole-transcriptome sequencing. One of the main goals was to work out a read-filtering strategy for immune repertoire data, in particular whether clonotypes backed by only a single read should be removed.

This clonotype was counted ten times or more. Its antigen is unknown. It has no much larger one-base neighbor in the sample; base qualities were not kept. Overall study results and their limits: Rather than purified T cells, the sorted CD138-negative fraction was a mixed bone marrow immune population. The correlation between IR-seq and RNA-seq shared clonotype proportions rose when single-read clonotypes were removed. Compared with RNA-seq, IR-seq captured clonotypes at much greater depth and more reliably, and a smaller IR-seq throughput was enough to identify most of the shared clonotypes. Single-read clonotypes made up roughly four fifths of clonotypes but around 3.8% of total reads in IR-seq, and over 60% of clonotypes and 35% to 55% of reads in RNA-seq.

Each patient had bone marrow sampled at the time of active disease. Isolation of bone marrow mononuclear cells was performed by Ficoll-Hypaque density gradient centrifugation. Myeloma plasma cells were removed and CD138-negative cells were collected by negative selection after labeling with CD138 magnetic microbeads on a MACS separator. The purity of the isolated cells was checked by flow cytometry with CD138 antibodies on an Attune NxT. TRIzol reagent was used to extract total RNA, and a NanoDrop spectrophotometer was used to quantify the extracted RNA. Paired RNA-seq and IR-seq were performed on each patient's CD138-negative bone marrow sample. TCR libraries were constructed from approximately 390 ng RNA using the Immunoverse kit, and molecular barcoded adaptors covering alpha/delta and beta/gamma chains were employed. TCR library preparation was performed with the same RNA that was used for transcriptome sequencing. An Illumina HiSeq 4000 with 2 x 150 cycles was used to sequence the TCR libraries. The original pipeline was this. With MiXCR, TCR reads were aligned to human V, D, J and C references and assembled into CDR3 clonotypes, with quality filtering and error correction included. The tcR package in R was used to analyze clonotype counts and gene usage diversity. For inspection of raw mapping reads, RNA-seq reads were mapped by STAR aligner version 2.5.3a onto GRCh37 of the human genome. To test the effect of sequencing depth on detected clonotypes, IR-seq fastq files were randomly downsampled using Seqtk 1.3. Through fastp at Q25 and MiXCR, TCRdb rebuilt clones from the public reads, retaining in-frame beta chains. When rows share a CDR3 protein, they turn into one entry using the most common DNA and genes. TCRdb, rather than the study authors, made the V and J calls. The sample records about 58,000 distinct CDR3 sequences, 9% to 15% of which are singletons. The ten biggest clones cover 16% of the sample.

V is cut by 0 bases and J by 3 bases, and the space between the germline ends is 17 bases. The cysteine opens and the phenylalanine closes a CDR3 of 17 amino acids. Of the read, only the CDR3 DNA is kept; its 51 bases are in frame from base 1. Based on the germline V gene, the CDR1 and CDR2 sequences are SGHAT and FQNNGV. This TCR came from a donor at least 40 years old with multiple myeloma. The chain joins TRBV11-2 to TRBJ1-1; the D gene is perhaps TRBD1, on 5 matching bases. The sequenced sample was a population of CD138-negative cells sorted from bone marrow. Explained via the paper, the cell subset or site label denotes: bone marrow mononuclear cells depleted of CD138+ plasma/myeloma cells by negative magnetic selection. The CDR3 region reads CASSLDPGPWADTEAFF. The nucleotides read TGTGCCAGCAGCTTAGATCCAGGGCCCTGGGCGGACACTGAAGCTTTCTTT.